Detailed here is one TCR beta chain. This specimen comes from a study of blood T cell repertoires in COVID-19. Study-level information: Specimens from acute and convalescent COVID-19 originated in the United States, Italy and Spain. The analysed material was cDNA or gDNA that came from T cells, B-cell-depleted T cells, or PBMCs.

In the authors' methods: Nucleated cell counts were estimated from reference gene primer amplification. The data were produced by immunoSEQ multiplex PCR, yet TCRdb's version contains in-frame clones alone and is incomplete. V and J calls and clone size are copied from that table; D and trimming were computed from the DNA. Among around 95,000 clones listed, approximately 90% were seen once. This receptor was identified in a man aged 45-60 years with active COVID-19. The sequenced sample was peripheral blood.

The CDR3 DNA reads TGTGCCAGCAGCCCCGGGACAGGGAGTGGCTACACCTTC. The encoded protein is CASSPGTGSGYTF. V usage is TRBV12-3 or TRBV12-4 and J usage is TRBJ1-2, with TRBD1 matching over 9 bases. CDR3 length equals 13 residues. V lost 6 bases, J lost 7 bases, and 6 bases stayed unmatched.